This T cell receptor (beta chain) was observed in a study of immune evolution from preneoplasia to lung adenocarcinoma. General study findings and limits: Normal lung had highest clonality; later lesions appeared denser, more diverse.

Repertoires were generated with immunoSEQ multiplex PCR, while TCRdb's copy carries only in-frame clones and drops some. The sample yields about 41,000 clones, roughly four fifths seen once. Regarding this clone: Its antigen is as yet unknown.

The CDR3 has 18 amino acids. Germline CDR1 is MNHEY and CDR2 is SMNVEV (reference sequence). The V segment lost 3 bases and the J segment 1 base; nucleotides outside the gene matches: 9. The sequencing sample was made of FFPE invasive lung adenocarcinoma tissue. The source of this sequence is a person between 55 and 69 years old with lung adenocarcinoma. The rearrangement links TRBV27 to TRBJ2-7; 13 nucleotides align to TRBD2. CDR3 nucleotide sequence: TGTGCCAGCAGTTTTTCATGGACTAGCGGGAGTCAGTCCTACGAGCAGTACTTC. It yields the protein CASSFSWTSGSQSYEQYF.